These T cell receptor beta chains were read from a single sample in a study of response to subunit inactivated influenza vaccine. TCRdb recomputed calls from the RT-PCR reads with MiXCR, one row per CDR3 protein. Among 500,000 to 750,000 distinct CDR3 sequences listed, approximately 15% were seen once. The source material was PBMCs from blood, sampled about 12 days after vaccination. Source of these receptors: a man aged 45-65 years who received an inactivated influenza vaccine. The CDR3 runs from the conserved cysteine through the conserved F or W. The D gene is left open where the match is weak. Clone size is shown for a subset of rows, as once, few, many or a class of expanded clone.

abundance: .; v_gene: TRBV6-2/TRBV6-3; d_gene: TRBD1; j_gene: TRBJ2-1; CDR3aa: CASSYTNRGSNEQFF; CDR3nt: TGTGCCAGCAGTTACACTAACAGGGGGAGCAATGAGCAGTTCTTC
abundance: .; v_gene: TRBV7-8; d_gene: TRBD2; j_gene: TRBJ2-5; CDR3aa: CASSLTSLGGAQYF; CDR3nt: TGTGCCAGCAGCTTAACGTCACTCGGGGGGGCCCAGTACTTC
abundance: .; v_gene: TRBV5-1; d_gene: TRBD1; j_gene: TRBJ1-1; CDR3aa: CASSFRQGARYTEAFF; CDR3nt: TGCGCCAGCAGCTTCAGACAGGGGGCGAGGTACACTGAAGCTTTCTTT
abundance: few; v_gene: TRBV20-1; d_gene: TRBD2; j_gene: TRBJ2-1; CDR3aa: CSAEGFSGSPYNEQFF; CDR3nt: TGCAGTGCGGAAGGGTTTAGCGGGTCTCCCTACAATGAGCAGTTCTTC
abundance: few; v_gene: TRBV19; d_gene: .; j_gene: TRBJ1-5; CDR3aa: CASSIRRYNQPQHF; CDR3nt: TGTGCCAGTAGTATCCGGAGGTACAATCAGCCCCAGCATTTT
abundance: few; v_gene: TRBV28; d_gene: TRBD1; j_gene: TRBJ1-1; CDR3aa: CASLQGSTEAFF; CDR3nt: TGTGCCAGCCTACAGGGGAGCACTGAAGCTTTCTTT
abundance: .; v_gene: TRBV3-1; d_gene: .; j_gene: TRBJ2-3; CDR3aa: CASSPHAAIDTDTQYF; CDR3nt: TGTGCCAGCAGCCCCCACGCAGCGATTGACACAGATACGCAGTATTTT
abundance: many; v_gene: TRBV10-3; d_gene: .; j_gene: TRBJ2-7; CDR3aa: CAISDPGPVSEQYF; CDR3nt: TGTGCCATCAGTGACCCCGGTCCCGTCAGCGAGCAGTACTTC
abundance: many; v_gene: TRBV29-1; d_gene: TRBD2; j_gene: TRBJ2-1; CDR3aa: CSVAGTSDEQFF; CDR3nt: TGCAGCGTAGCCGGGACTAGCGATGAGCAGTTCTTC
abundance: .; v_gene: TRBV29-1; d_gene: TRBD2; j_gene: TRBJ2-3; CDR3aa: CSVEPGTRMTDTQYF; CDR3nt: TGCAGCGTTGAACCCGGGACTAGAATGACAGATACGCAGTATTTT
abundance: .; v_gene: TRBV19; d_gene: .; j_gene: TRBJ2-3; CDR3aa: CASSIGGLDTDTQYF; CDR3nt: TGTGCCAGTAGTATCGGGGGGCTGGACACAGATACGCAGTATTTT
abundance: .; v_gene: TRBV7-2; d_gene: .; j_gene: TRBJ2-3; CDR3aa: CASSGGRDTQYF; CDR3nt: TGTGCCAGCTCGGGGGGCAGAGATACGCAGTATTTT
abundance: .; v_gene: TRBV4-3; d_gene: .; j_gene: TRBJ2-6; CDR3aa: CASGERPSGANVLTF; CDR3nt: TGCGCCAGCGGGGAAAGACCCTCAGGGGCCAACGTCCTGACTTTC
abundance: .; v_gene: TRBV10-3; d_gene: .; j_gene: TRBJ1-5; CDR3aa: CAISESTRVQPQHF; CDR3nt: TGTGCCATCAGTGAGAGTACAAGGGTTCAGCCCCAGCATTTT
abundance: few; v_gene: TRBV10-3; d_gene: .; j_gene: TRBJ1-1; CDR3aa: CAISDSLGTSAFF; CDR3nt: TGTGCCATCAGTGACTCATTGGGGACATCAGCTTTCTTT
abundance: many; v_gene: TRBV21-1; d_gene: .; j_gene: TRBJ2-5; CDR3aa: CASSQGAVEETQYF; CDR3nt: TGTGCCAGCAGCCAAGGGGCGGTCGAAGAGACCCAGTACTTC
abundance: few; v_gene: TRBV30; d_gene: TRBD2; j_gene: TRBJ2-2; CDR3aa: CAWDTSGGTGELFF; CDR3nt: TGTGCCTGGGATACTAGCGGGGGGACCGGGGAGCTGTTTTTT
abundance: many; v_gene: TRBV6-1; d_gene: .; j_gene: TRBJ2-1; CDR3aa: CASSRTAHYNEQFF; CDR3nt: TGTGCCAGCAGCCGGACCGCTCACTACAATGAGCAGTTCTTC
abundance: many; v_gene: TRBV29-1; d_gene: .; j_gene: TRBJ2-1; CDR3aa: CSVEEVVSYNEQFF; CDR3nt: TGCAGCGTTGAGGAGGTCGTTTCCTACAATGAGCAGTTCTTC
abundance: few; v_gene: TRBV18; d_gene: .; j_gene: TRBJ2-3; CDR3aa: CASSPPYSILSTDTQYF; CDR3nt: TGTGCCAGCTCACCACCTTACAGTATCCTTAGCACAGATACGCAGTATTTT
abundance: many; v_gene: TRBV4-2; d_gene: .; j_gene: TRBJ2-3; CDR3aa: CASSQVSTSTDTQYF; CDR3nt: TGTGCCAGCAGCCAAGTTAGCACTAGCACAGATACGCAGTATTTT
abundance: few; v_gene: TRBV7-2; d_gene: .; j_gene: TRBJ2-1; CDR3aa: CASSLSRFSSYNEQFF; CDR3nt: TGTGCCAGCAGCTTAAGTAGGTTTAGCTCCTACAATGAGCAGTTCTTC
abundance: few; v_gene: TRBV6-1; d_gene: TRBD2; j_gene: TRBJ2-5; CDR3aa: CASRPGLAPETQYF; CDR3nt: TGTGCCAGCAGGCCGGGACTAGCGCCAGAGACCCAGTACTTC
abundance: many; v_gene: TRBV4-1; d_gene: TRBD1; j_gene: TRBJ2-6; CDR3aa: CASSQLEQGGSGANVLTF; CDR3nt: TGCGCCAGCAGCCAGCTCGAACAGGGGGGCTCTGGGGCCAACGTCCTGACTTTC
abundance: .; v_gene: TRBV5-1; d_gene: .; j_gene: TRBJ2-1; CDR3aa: CASSLQGGGRVNEQFF; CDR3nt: TGCGCCAGCAGCTTGCAAGGGGGGGGGCGAGTTAATGAGCAGTTCTTC
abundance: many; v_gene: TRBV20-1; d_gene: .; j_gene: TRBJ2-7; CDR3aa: CSARPLRTGASYEQYF; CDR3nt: TGCAGTGCTAGACCATTACGAACCGGGGCGTCCTACGAGCAGTACTTC
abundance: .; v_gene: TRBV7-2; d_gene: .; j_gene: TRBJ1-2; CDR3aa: CASSLEGANCGYTF; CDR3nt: TGTGCCAGCAGCTTAGAAGGTGCTAACTGTGGCTACACCTTC
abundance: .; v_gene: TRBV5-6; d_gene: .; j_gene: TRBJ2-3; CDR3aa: CASSLYLGSTDTQYF; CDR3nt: TGTGCCAGCAGCTTGTATCTGGGCAGCACAGATACGCAGTATTTT
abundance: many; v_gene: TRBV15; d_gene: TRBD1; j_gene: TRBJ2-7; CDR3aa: CATSSGRGLTYEQYF; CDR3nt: TGTGCCACCAGCTCCGGCAGGGGGCTCACCTACGAGCAGTACTTC
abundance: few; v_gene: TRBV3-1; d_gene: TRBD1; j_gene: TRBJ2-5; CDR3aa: CASSDRGQETQYF; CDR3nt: TGTGCCAGCAGCGACAGGGGCCAAGAGACCCAGTACTTC
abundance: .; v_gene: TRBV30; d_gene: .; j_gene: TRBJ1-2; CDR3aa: CAWSDRANYGYTF; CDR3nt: TGTGCCTGGAGTGACAGAGCTAACTATGGCTACACCTTC
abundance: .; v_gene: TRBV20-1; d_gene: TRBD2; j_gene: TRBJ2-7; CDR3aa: CSARREEYEQYF; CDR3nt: TGCAGTGCTAGACGGGAGGAATACGAGCAGTACTTC
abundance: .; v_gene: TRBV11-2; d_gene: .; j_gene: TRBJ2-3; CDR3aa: CASSPREGRPDTQYF; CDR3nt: TGTGCCAGCAGCCCCCGGGAAGGAAGGCCAGATACGCAGTATTTT
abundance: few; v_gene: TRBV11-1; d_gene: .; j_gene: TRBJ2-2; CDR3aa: CASSFPSGWGENTGELFF; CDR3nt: TGTGCCAGCAGCTTCCCAAGCGGATGGGGCGAGAACACCGGGGAGCTGTTTTTT
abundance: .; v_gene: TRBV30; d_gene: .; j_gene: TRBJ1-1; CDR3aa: CAWSVRGSAFF; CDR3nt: TGTGCCTGGAGTGTTCGGGGTTCAGCTTTCTTT
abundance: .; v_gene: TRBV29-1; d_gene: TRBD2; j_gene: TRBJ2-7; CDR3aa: CAGASGTYEQYF; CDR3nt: TGCGCTGGTGCTAGCGGGACCTACGAGCAGTACTTC